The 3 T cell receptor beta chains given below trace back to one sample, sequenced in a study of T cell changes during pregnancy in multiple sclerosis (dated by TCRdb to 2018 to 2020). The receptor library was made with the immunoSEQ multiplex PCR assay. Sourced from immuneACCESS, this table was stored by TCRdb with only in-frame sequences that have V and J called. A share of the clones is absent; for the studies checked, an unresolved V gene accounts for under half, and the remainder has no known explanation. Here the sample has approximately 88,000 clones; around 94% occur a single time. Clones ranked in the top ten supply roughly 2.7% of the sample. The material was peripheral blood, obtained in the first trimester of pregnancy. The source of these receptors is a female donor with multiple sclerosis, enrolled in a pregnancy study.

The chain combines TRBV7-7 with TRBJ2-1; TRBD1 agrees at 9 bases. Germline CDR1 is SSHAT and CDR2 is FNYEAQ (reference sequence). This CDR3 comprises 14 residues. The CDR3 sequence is CASGPGQGYNEQFF. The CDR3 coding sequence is TGTGCTAGCGGCCCGGGACAGGGATATAATGAGCAGTTCTTC.

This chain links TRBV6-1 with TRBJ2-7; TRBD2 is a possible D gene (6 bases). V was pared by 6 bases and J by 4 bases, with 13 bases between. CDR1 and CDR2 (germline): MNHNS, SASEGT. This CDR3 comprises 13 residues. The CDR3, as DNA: TGTGCCAGCAGGAGGGAGGCATCGTACGAGCAGTACTTC. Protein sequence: CASRREASYEQYF.

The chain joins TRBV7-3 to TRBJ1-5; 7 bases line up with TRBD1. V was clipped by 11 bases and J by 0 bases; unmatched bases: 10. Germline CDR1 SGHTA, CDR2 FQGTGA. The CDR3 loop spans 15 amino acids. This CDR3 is CAPANRGGSNQPQHF. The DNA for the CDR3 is TGTGCCCCAGCAAACAGGGGAGGTAGCAATCAGCCCCAGCATTTT.